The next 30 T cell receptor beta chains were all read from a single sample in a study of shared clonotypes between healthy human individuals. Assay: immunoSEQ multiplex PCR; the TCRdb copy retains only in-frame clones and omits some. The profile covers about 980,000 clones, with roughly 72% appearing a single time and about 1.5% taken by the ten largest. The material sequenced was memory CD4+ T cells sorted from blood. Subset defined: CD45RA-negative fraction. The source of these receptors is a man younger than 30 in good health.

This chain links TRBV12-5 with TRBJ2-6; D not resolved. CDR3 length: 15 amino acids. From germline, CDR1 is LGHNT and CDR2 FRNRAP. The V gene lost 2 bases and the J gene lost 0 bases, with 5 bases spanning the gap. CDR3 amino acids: CASGLTNSGANVLTF. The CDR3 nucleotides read TGTGCTAGTGGTTTGACGAACTCTGGGGCCAACGTCCTGACTTTC. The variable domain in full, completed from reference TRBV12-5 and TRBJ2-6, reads DARVTQTPRHKVTEMGQEVTMRCQPILGHNTVFWYRQTMMQGLELLAYFRNRAPLDDSGMPKDRFSAEMPDATLATLKIQPSEPRDSAVYFCASGLTNSGANVLTFGAGSRLTVL.

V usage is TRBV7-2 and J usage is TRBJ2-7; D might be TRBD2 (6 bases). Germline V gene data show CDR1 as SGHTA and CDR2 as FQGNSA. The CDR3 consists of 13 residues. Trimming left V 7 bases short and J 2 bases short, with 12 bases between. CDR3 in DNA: TGTGCCAGCAAGAGTAGCGGTCCCTACGAGCAGTACTTC. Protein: CASKSSGPYEQYF.

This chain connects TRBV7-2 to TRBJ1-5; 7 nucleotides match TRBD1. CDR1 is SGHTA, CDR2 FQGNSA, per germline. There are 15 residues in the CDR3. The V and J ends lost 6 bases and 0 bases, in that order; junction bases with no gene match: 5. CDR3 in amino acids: CASRPQGNSNQPQHF. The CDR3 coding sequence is TGTGCCAGCAGACCACAGGGGAATAGCAATCAGCCCCAGCATTTT.

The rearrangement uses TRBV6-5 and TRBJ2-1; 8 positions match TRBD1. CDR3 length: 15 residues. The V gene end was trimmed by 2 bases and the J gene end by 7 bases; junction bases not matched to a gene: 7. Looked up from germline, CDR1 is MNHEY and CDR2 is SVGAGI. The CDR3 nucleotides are TGTGCCAGCAGTTACACCGACAGGGGTGGGAATGAGCAGTTCTTC. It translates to CASSYTDRGGNEQFF.

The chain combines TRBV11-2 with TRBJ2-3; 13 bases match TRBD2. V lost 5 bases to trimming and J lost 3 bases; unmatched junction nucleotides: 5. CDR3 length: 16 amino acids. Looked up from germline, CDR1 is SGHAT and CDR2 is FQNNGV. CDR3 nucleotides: TGTGCCAGCAGCGAGACTAGCGGGGGGAGAACAGATACGCAGTATTTT. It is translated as CASSETSGGRTDTQYF.

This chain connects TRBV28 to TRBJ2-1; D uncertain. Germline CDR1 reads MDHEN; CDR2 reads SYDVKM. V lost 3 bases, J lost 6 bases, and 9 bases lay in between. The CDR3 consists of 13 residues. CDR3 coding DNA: TGTGCCAGCAGTTTCGCACCCTCCAATGAGCAGTTCTTC. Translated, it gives CASSFAPSNEQFF.

CDR3 DNA sequence: TGTGCCAGCAGCTTAGACAGGGGGAATCAGCCCCAGCATTTT. Protein product: CASSLDRGNQPQHF. The rearrangement joins TRBV27 to TRBJ1-5; 9 bases fit TRBD1. Trimming at V came to 6 bases and at J to 4 bases, leaving 4 bases not matched to a gene. The CDR3 totals 14 residues. Germline CDR1 and CDR2: MNHEY and SMNVEV (reference sequence).

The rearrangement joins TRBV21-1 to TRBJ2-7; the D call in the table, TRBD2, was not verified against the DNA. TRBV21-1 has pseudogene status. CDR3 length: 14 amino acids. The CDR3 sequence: CASSKGGGPREQYF. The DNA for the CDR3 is TGTGCCAGCAGCAAAGGCGGGGGGCCGAGGGAGCAGTACTTC.

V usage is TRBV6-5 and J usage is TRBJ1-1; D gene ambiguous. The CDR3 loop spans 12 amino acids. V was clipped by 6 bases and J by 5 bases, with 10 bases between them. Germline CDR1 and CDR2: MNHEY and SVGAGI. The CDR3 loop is CASSRGETEAFF. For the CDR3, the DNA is TGTGCCAGCAGCCGGGGAGAAACTGAAGCTTTCTTT.

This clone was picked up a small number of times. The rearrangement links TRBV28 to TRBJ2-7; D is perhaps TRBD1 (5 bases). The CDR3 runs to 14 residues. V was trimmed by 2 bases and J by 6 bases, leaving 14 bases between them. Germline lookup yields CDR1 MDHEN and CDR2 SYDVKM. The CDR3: CASSLRQYLGEQYF. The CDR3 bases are TGTGCCAGCAGTTTAAGACAGTATTTGGGCGAGCAGTACTTC.

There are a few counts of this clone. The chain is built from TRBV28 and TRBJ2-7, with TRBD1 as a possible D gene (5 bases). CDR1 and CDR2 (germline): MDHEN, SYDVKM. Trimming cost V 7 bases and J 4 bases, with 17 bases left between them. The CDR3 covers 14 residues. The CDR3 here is CASKSYDREYEQYF. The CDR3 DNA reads TGTGCCAGCAAATCGTACGACAGAGAATACGAGCAGTACTTC. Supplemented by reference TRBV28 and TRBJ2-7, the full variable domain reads DVKVTQSSRYLVKRTGEKVFLECVQDMDHENMFWYRQDPGLGLRLIYFSYDVKMKEKGDIPEGYSVSREKKERFSLILESASTNQTSMYLCASKSYDREYEQYFGPGTRLTVT.

CDR3 DNA sequence: TGTGCCAGCAGCTCAATTGGGGAGCAGTTCTTC. Protein product: CASSSIGEQFF. The chain joins TRBV5-6 to TRBJ2-1; D unclear. CDR1 is SGHDT, CDR2 YYEEEE, per germline. This CDR3 contains 11 residues. V dropped 3 bases and J dropped 10 bases, with 8 bases sitting between them.

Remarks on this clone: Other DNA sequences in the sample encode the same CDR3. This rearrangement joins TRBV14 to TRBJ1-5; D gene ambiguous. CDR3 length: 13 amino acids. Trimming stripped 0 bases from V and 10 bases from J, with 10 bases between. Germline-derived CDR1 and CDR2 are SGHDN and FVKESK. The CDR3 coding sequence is TGTGCCAGCAGCCAAGACCCTGGTAGTCCCCAGCATTTT. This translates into CASSQDPGSPQHF.

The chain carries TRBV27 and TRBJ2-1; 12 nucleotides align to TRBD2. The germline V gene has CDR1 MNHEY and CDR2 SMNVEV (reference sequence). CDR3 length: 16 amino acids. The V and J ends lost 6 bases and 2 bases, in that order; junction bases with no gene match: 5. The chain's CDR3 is CASRPGLAGTYNEQFF. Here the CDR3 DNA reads TGTGCCAGCAGACCTGGACTAGCGGGAACCTACAATGAGCAGTTCTTC.

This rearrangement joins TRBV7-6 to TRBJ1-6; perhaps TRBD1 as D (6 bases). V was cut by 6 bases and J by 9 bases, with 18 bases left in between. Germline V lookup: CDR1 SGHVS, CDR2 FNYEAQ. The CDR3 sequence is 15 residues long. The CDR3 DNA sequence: TGTGCCAGCAGTCCGGCAGGGGATTTCGGTTCACCCCTCCACTTT. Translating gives CASSPAGDFGSPLHF.

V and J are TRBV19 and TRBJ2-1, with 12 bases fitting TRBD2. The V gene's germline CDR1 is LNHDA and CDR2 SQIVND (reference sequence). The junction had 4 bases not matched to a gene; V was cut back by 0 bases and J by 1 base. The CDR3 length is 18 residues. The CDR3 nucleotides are TGTGCCAGTAGTATAGACGGACTAGCGGGGTGGTCCTACAATGAGCAGTTCTTC. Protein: CASSIDGLAGWSYNEQFF.

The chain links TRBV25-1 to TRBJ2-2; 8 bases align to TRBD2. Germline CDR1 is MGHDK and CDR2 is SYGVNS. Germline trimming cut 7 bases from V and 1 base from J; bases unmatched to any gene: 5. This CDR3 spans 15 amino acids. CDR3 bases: TGTGCCAGCACCCCTAGCGGGCGGAACACCGGGGAGCTGTTTTTT. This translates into CASTPSGRNTGELFF.

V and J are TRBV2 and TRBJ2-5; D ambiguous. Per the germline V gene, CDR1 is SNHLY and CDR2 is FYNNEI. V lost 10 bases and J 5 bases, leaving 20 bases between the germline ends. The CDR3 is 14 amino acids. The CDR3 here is CATKGPPLWETQYF. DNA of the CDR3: TGTGCCACCAAGGGTCCCCCGCTCTGGGAGACCCAGTACTTC.

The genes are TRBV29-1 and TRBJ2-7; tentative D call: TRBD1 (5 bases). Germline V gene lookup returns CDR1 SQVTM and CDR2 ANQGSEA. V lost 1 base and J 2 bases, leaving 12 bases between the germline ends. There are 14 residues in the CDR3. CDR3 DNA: TGCAGCGTTGAAGTGCCCGGCAGGGCCTACGAGCAGTACTTC. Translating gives CSVEVPGRAYEQYF.

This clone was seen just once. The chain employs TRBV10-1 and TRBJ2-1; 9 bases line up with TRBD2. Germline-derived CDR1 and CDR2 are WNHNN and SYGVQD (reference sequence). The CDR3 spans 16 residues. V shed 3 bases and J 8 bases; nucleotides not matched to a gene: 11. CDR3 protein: CASSESGGGAWDEQFF. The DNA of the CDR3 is TGCGCCAGCAGTGAATCTGGCGGGGGGGCCTGGGATGAGCAGTTCTTC.

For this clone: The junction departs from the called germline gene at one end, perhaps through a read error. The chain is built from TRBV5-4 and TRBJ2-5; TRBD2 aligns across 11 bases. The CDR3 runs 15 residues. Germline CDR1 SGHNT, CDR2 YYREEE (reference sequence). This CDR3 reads CASSLTSGREGGSHF. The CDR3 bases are TGTGCCAGCAGCTTGACTAGCGGGAGAGAGGGGGGGAGCCACTTC.

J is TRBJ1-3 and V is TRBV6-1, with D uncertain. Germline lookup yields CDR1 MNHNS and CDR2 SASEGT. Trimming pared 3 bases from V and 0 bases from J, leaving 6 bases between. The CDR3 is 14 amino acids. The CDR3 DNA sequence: TGTGCCAGCAGTGAGTCATTCTCTGGAAACACCATATATTTT. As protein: CASSESFSGNTIYF.

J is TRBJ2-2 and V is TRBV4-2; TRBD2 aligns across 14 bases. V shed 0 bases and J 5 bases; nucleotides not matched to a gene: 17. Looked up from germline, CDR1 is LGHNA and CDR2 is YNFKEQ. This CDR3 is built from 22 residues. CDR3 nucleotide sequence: TGTGCCAGCAGCCAAGATCCGGGCGGAAAGAGACTAGCGGGGGGGCGAACCGGGGAGCTGTTTTTT. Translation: CASSQDPGGKRLAGGRTGELFF.

This CDR3 reads CASSGVLSTIYF. The CDR3 region has the DNA TGTGCCAGCAGCGGGGTGCTTTCCACCATATATTTT. This chain joins TRBV2 and TRBJ1-3; no clear D. The CDR3 is made up of 12 amino acids. V lost 6 bases and J lost 9, with 12 bases in between. Germline assignment: CDR1 SNHLY and CDR2 FYNNEI.

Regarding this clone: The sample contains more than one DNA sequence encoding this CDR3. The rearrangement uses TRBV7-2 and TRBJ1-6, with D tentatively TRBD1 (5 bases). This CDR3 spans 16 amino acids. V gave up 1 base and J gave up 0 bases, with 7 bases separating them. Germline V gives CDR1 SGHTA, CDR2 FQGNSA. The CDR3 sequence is CASSLEGSSYNSPLHF. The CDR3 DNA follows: TGTGCCAGCAGCTTAGAGGGGAGCTCCTATAATTCACCCCTCCACTTT.

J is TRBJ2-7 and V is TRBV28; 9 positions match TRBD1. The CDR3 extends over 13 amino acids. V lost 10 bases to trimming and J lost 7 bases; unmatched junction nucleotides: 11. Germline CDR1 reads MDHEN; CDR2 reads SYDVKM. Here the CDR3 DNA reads TGTGCCACTTCGGGACAGGGCAAGGGGGAGCAGTACTTC. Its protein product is CATSGQGKGEQYF. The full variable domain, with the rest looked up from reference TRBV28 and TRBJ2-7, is DVKVTQSSRYLVKRTGEKVFLECVQDMDHENMFWYRQDPGLGLRLIYFSYDVKMKEKGDIPEGYSVSREKKERFSLILESASTNQTSMYLCATSGQGKGEQYFGPGTRLTVT.

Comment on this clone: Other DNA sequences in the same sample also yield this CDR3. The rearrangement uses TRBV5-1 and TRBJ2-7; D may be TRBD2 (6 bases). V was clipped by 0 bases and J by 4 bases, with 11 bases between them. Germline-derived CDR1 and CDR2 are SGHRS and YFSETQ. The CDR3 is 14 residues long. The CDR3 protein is CASSLEGSGYEQYF. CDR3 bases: TGCGCCAGCAGCTTGGAAGGCAGCGGGTACGAGCAGTACTTC. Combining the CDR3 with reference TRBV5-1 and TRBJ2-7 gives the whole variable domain KAGVTQTPRYLIKTRGQQVTLSCSPISGHRSVSWYQQTPGQGLQFLFEYFSETQRNKGNFPGRFSGRQFSNSRSEMNVSTLELGDSALYLCASSLEGSGYEQYFGPGTRLTVT.

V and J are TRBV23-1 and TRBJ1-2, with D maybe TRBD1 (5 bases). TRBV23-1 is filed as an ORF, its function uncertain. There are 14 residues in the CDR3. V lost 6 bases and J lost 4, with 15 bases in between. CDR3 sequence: CASRSRGESYGYTF. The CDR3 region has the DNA TGCGCCAGCAGGTCGAGGGGTGAGAGCTATGGCTACACCTTC.

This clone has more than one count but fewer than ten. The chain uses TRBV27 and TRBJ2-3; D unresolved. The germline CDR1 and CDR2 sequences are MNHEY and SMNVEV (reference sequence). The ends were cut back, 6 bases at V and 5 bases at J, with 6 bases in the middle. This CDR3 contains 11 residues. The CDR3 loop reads CASRLVDTQYF. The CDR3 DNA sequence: TGTGCCAGCAGATTGGTAGATACGCAGTATTTT.

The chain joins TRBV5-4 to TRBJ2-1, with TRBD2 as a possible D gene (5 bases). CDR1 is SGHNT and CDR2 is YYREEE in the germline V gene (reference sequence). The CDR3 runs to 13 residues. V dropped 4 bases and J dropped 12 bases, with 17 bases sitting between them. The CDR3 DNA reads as TGTGCCAGCAGCGGATCGGGGAACGGAGGGCAGTTCTTC. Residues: CASSGSGNGGQFF.